The T cell receptor (beta chain) described here comes from a study of blood T cells in healthy people across ages. Study summary: About one barcoded beta molecule per two T cells came from capture by template switching.

The CDR3 totals 12 residues. Germline assignment: CDR1 DFQATT and CDR2 SNEGSKA (reference sequence). A second PCR, run for roughly 7 to 11 cycles, used a sample-barcoded 5' primer plus a J-beta primer mix. Carrying 12 random nucleotides, a template-switch adaptor labeled each individual cDNA molecule. TCRdb independently ran MiXCR on the 5' RACE reads; one entry per CDR3 protein. The sample includes 600,000 to 800,000 distinct CDR3 sequences, more than 20% seen only once; the top ten take around 3.4%. The receptor comes from a man between 70 and 80 years old in good health. The V gene is TRBV20-1, the J gene TRBJ2-1, with TRBD1 identical over 8 bases. With the DNA end fitting TRBJ2-7 better, the J assignment may be wrong. The sequencing sample was made of blood. The DNA for the CDR3 is TGCAGTGCTTCGGACAGGGCCTACGAGCAGTACTTC. Its translation: CSASDRAYEQYF.